This T cell receptor beta chain emerged from a study of shared T cell receptors in the human thymus. Generated by immunoSEQ multiplex PCR, the TCRdb table keeps only in-frame clones and is missing some. The data hold hundreds of thousands of clones, with approximately 83% observed a single time. Per germline, CDR1 LNHDA and CDR2 SQIVND (reference sequence). CDR3 length: 14 amino acids. V was pared by 3 bases and J by 7 bases, with 15 bases between. The same sample was also used in a study of human thymus T cells. As that report states: Donor material was obtained from healthy Finnish infants undergoing corrective surgery for congenital heart defects. Thymic samples were excised during corrective heart operations. What appeared biased in thymic and blood repertoires was the usage of V and J genes. As related research reported, thymic repertoires overlapped highly among unrelated individuals.

The chain employs TRBV19 and TRBJ1-1; possible D gene TRBD1, 5 bases. The sequence was obtained from a girl under three years old with a congenital heart defect. The sequenced sample consisted of thymocytes. The CDR3 sequence is CASSIRGGSLEAFF. The CDR3 bases are TGTGCCAGTAGTATTCGGGGGGGATCCCTTGAAGCTTTCTTT.